The TCR beta chain described here comes from a study of read filtering for tumor transcriptome and immune sequencing. Background on the study: Patients were around 17 male and 11 to 15 female, mean age about 65 years, range about 40 to 85. Transcriptome libraries were built from DNase-treated RNA. Per sample, TCR-region reads ranged about 3.5 to 11 million by IR-seq, about 80 to 1,400 by RNA-seq. Study conclusions and caveats: RNA-seq captured clonotypes less deeply and reliably than IR-seq.

CDR3 length: 14 amino acids. Germline loops: CDR1 MDHEN, CDR2 SYDVKM. The V segment lost 5 bases and the J segment 7 bases; nucleotides outside the gene matches: 2. A note on this clonotype: Antigen specificity is unknown.

This library used about 400 ng RNA and molecular barcoded adaptors spanning alpha/delta and beta/gamma chains. TCRdb itself ran the reads through MiXCR, one entry per CDR3 protein. The data show under 80,000 distinct CDR3 sequences, roughly 19% seen once. The chain combines TRBV28 with TRBJ2-7; the match to TRBD2 covers 16 bases. The material sequenced was a population of CD138-negative cells sorted from bone marrow. This TCR was recovered from a donor aged 40 or older with multiple myeloma. The CDR3 DNA reads TGTGCCAGCAGTCGGGGACTAGCGGGAGGGGAGCAGTACTTC. This translates into CASSRGLAGGEQYF.